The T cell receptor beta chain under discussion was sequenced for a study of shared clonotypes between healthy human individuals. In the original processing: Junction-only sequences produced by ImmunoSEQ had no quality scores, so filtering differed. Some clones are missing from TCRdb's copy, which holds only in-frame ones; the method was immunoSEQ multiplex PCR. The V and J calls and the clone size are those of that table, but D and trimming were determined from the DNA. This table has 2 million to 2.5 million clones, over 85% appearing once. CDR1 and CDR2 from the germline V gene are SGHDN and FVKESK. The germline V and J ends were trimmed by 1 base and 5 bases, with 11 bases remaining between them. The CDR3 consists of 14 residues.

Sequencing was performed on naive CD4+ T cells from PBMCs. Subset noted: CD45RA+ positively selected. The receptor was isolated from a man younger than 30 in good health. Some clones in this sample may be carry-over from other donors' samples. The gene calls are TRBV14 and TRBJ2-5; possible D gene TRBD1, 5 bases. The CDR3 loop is CASSQGAGLETQYF. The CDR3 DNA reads TGTGCCAGCAGCCAAGGCGCAGGGTTGGAGACCCAGTACTTC.